The 25 T cell receptor beta chains below all came from one sample that was sequenced in a study of monozygotic twins with inflammatory bowel disease. From the 5' RACE reads, TCRdb lists one entry per CDR3 protein and no DNA. The table lists roughly 140,000 distinct CDR3 sequences, with approximately 2.5% in the top ten. The sample consisted of blood. All receptors come from a human donor with ulcerative colitis or Crohn's disease, or a healthy co-twin of an affected twin (not recorded which).

Here the CDR3 reads CAWSRDSSYEQYF. This sequence joins TRBV30 and TRBJ2-7. This CDR3 has 13 residues. Germline lookup yields CDR1 GTSNPN and CDR2 SVGIG (reference sequence).

The V and J genes are TRBV6-2 or TRBV6-3 and TRBJ2-1; TCRdb's D gene call, TRBD1, goes unchecked for lack of DNA. Germline V CDR1 and CDR2: MNHEY, SVGEGT. This CDR3 has 12 amino acids. The CDR3 protein is CASRDRGNEQFF.

The CDR3: CATSSPQVNSPLHF. The V gene is TRBV15, the J gene TRBJ1-6; TCRdb returns TRBD1, unconfirmable since there is no DNA. Germline CDR1 is LNHNV and CDR2 is YYDKDF (reference sequence). The CDR3 sequence is 14 residues long. Drawing the rest from reference TRBV15 and TRBJ1-6, the complete variable domain is DAMVIQNPRYQVTQFGKPVTLSCSQTLNHNVMYWYQQKSSQAPKLLFHYYDKDFNNEADTPDNFQSRRPNTSFCFLDIRSPGLGDTAMYLCATSSPQVNSPLHFGNGTRLTVT.

The chain recombines TRBV20-1 with TRBJ2-4; TCRdb indicates TRBD1, and absent DNA this call remains unverified. Germline values: CDR1 DFQATT, CDR2 SNEGSKA (reference sequence). The CDR3 covers 14 residues. The CDR3 spells CSALRGTEKNIQYF.

J is TRBJ2-7 and V is TRBV20-1. This CDR3 contains 12 residues. Germline lookup yields CDR1 DFQATT and CDR2 SNEGSKA (reference sequence). The CDR3 protein is CSALQVPYEQYF.

The chain recombines TRBV20-1 with TRBJ2-2. The CDR3 extends over 14 amino acids. Per the germline V gene, CDR1 is DFQATT and CDR2 is SNEGSKA (reference sequence). The CDR3 loop is CSARYRTVTGELFF.

V gene TRBV9 combines with J gene TRBJ1-4; the D call of TRBD1 rests on TCRdb alone, since no DNA is present to check it. The CDR3 consists of 16 residues. Germline assignment: CDR1 SGDLS and CDR2 YYNGEE. The CDR3 here is CASSGGSDRVNEKLFF.

The chain uses TRBV7-2 and TRBJ1-6; with no DNA, the TCRdb D assignment of TRBD1 cannot be verified. CDR1 and CDR2 from the germline V gene are SGHTA and FQGNSA. The CDR3 runs to 12 residues. CDR3 protein: CASSLGDRGPHF. Drawing the rest from reference TRBV7-2 and TRBJ1-6, the complete variable domain is GAGVSQSPSNKVTEKGKDVELRCDPISGHTALYWYRQSLGQGLEFLIYFQGNSAPDKSGLPSDRFSAERTGGSVSTLTIQRTQQEDSAVYLCASSLGDRGPHFGNGTRLTVT.

The V call is TRBV7-2, the J call TRBJ2-7. The CDR3 length is 14 residues. Germline lookup yields CDR1 SGHTA and CDR2 FQGNSA. The CDR3 sequence: CASRPSSNNYEQYF.

This chain joins TRBV7-9 and TRBJ2-1; without DNA, the TCRdb call of TRBD2 cannot be checked. Germline V gene sequence: CDR1 SEHNR, CDR2 FQNEAQ (reference sequence). The CDR3 has 16 residues. The chain's CDR3 is CASSLVGGGARNEQFF.

V is TRBV5-4 and J is TRBJ1-4; the TCRdb call, TRBD1, lacks DNA for checking. The CDR3 is made up of 19 amino acids. From germline, CDR1 is SGHNT and CDR2 YYREEE (reference sequence). This CDR3 is CASSLAFLSPGATNEKLFF.

V gene TRBV6-2 or TRBV6-3 combines with J gene TRBJ2-1; checking the TCRdb D call of TRBD1 is not possible without DNA. This CDR3 is 13 amino acids long. Germline V gene lookup returns CDR1 MNHEY and CDR2 SVGEGT. This CDR3 reads CASRRDSYNEQFF.

The chain uses TRBV5-1 and TRBJ1-6. This CDR3 region has 14 residues. Per germline, CDR1 SGHRS and CDR2 YFSETQ. This chain's CDR3 is CASSSQRRNSPLHF.

This chain links TRBV4-1 with TRBJ2-3; TCRdb selects TRBD1, and the lack of DNA leaves this call unchecked. Germline V CDR1 and CDR2: MGHRA, YSYEKL. This CDR3 region has 15 residues. The CDR3 loop reads CASSQEGPHTDTQYF.

This chain joins TRBV5-1 and TRBJ1-1. The CDR3 contains 14 residues. Germline V gives CDR1 SGHRS, CDR2 YFSETQ. The CDR3 loop reads CASSLGDVNTEAFF.

The rearrangement joins TRBV3-1 to TRBJ1-2. The germline CDR1 and CDR2 sequences are LGHDT and YNNKEL (reference sequence). The CDR3 is made up of 13 amino acids. The CDR3 sequence is CASSQEGIYGYTF.

The chain has TRBV4-3 and TRBJ2-6; TCRdb names TRBD1, which stays unverified in the absence of DNA. CDR1 and CDR2 (germline): LGHNA, YSLEER. The CDR3 has 14 residues. The CDR3 sequence: CASSLGQGTHVLTF.

The rearrangement joins TRBV24-1 to TRBJ2-5; TCRdb's D call, TRBD2, is unchecked because there is no DNA. The CDR3 spans 18 residues. Looked up from germline, CDR1 is KGHDR and CDR2 is SFDVKD. This CDR3 is CATSDVTSHPSNQETQYF.

This chain joins TRBV29-1 and TRBJ2-1; TCRdb's D gene call, TRBD1, goes unchecked for lack of DNA. This CDR3 comprises 12 residues. Germline V gene lookup returns CDR1 SQVTM and CDR2 ANQGSEA. The CDR3 here is CSVATPGNEQFF.

V gene TRBV7-2 combines with J gene TRBJ1-6; checking the TCRdb D call of TRBD1 is not possible without DNA. This CDR3 contains 15 residues. Germline V gene data show CDR1 as SGHTA and CDR2 as FQGNSA. The CDR3 loop reads CASSFSGVLNSPLHF. Looking up the rest from reference TRBV7-2 and TRBJ1-6 gives the full variable domain: GAGVSQSPSNKVTEKGKDVELRCDPISGHTALYWYRQSLGQGLEFLIYFQGNSAPDKSGLPSDRFSAERTGGSVSTLTIQRTQQEDSAVYLCASSFSGVLNSPLHFGNGTRLTVT.

The chain combines TRBV3-1 with TRBJ2-7; TCRdb designates TRBD2, a call that cannot be tested without DNA. The CDR3 consists of 16 residues. The V gene's germline CDR1 is LGHDT and CDR2 YNNKEL (reference sequence). The CDR3 region is CASSQLSGLAGGEQYF.

The rearrangement uses TRBV7-2 and TRBJ2-5. Germline V gene sequence: CDR1 SGHTA, CDR2 FQGNSA. This CDR3 is built from 13 residues. CDR3 region: CAVRERIQETQYF.

The genes are TRBV5-4 and TRBJ1-1; TCRdb indicates TRBD1, and absent DNA this call remains unverified. The CDR3 totals 14 residues. Germline CDR1 is SGHNT and CDR2 is YYREEE (reference sequence). The CDR3 reads CALKETGVRTEAFF. Filled out from reference TRBV5-4 and TRBJ1-1, the complete variable domain reads ETGVTQSPTHLIKTRGQQVTLRCSSQSGHNTVSWYQQALGQGPQFIFQYYREEENGRGNFPPRFSGLQFPNYSSELNVNALELDDSALYLCALKETGVRTEAFFGQGTRLTVV.

The rearrangement links TRBV24-1 to TRBJ2-1; there is no DNA to check the TCRdb D call of TRBD1. The germline V gene encodes CDR1 KGHDR and CDR2 SFDVKD. The CDR3 contains 13 residues. The CDR3 protein is CATSDPGSNEQFF.

The chain joins TRBV4-3 to TRBJ1-2; there is no DNA to check the TCRdb D call of TRBD1. The CDR3 has 15 residues. The germline V gene has CDR1 LGHNA and CDR2 YSLEER. CDR3 loop: CASSQTRTGGNGYTF.